This T cell receptor (beta chain) was sequenced in a study of shared clonotypes between healthy human individuals (dated by TCRdb to the early 2020s). Study-wide context: The cohort comprised a couple of women and a few men aged 18 to 49 years. For each donor, CD4 naive and CD4 memory were each given three plates, CD8 naive was given two plates, and CD8 memory was given one plate. To estimate repertoire size and how much clonotype sharing occurs between individuals, the study deeply sequenced the blood TCR repertoires of roughly 5 healthy adults. Libraries were prepared and TCR repertoires were sequenced by different laboratories using diverse techniques, in order to increase sequencing depth and limit assay-specific biases. Leukapheresis yielded between about 0.9 and 8.9 billion PBMCs per donor.

Here V drops 5 bases and J drops 5 bases, and the junction holds 4 bases not matched to any gene. CDR1 is given as SGHVS and CDR2 as FQNEAQ, both from the germline V gene. The CDR3, cysteine through phenylalanine, is 14 amino acids long. Only the CDR3 DNA stays, 42 bases, in frame from base 1. On this clone: Its antigen remains unidentified. No base qualities exist here, and no much larger clone lies one base off it.

The donors were healthy, HIV-negative adults with no recently reported acute infections or vaccinations. Every donor was a Caucasian adult living in Nashville, Tennessee, USA. CD4+ T cells were enriched by magnetic negative selection; naive cells were then positively selected on CD45RA, and the negative fraction formed the memory subset. Blood was collected by leukapheresis, and PBMCs were isolated by Ficoll-Histopaque density gradient centrifugation and then cryopreserved in liquid nitrogen vapor phase. Purity and quantity of every magnetically sorted T cell population were checked by analytical flow cytometry. Genomic DNA was isolated from every sorted fraction and measured by UV absorbance on a Nanodrop 2000c. Overall study outcomes, separate from this receptor: Higher generation probabilities were observed for clonotypes shared by all four sorted-subset donors than for non-shared clonotypes. Sharing across several donors was observed for approximately 4.6% of naive CD4, 3% to 3.5% of naive CD8, about 2.3% of memory CD4, and around 0.44% of memory CD8 clonotypes. Because the study included a small number of donors, the genetic and exposure-history diversity represented was limited. Naive subsets generally had larger estimated clonotype richness than memory subsets did. Pairwise subsampling led to the expectation that sequencing depth would affect the degree of clonotype sharing among donors. Only blood was sampled, and tissue TCR repertoires likely differ from those in blood. Even with the large sequencing depth, rarefaction of the sorted-subset datasets indicated that sequencing was incomplete.

Using the deep immunoSEQ assay, multiplex PCR amplified TCR CDR3 regions from genomic DNA. Extracted genomic DNA from each cell subset was spread evenly across all wells of several immunoSEQ 96-well plates, with each plate serving as a replicate. For sorted subsets, 200 to 250 ng genomic DNA, equal to about 30,000 T cell genomes, was loaded into each replicate PCR. The purified libraries were quantified using a Qubit 3.0 fluorometer, sized with a Bioanalyzer 2100, and then quantified again using the KAPA Library Quantification kit. Every immunoSEQ 96-well plate was sequenced on a separate single-read 150-cycle Illumina NextSeq 550 flow cell. On the study's bioinformatics: Because the immunoSEQ output held only junctional sequences and lacked quality scores, the filtering could not match the filtering applied to full-length reads. Sequences were annotated with PyIR, a Python wrapper for IgBLAST v1.9, and V/J genes and CDR3 were assigned using IMGT germline references. Reads with weak V/J assignments (E-value above 1e-6), missing CDR3, stop codons, out-of-frame junctions, or ambiguous translated residues were removed. V3J clonotypes were defined as sequences sharing an identical inferred V gene, J gene, and CDR3 amino acid sequence. To compute the percentage overlap between repertoires, the number of shared unique clonotypes was divided by the size of the smaller repertoire. Richness of each repertoire was evaluated using RTK rarefaction, the Chao1 estimator, and Recon v2.1 estimates of unobserved clonotypes. OLGA was used to compute generation probabilities for all TCRbeta clonotypes that the gDNA method yielded from a few donors. TCRdb carries this immuneACCESS record with in-frame sequences only. Its versions omit some clonotypes, under half of them owing to an unresolved V gene in the studies checked, with the rest unexplained. V and J calls and clone size come straight from that table; D and trimming were deduced from the DNA. This sample holds 730,000 or so clones; more than 70% were observed only once. Of the sample, roughly 1.8% is held by the ten largest clones.

Rearrangement joined TRBV7-8 to TRBJ1-5; 9 junctional bases match TRBD1. Input material: memory CD4+ T cells sorted from blood. Taken with the paper, the label for cell subset or site translates to: CD45RA-negative fraction. The clonotype comes from a woman younger than 45 in good health. This receptor carries the CDR3 CASSHGTGYQPQHF. The nucleotide sequence reads TGTGCCAGCAGCCACGGGACAGGGTATCAGCCCCAGCATTTT.